A selection of T cell receptor beta chains follows, all from one sample in a study of blood T cell repertoires in COVID-19. Sequencing was performed with immunoSEQ multiplex PCR; in TCRdb, only in-frame clones are kept and a portion is missing. Of some 350,000 clones in the sample, approximately 91% were seen once. The specimen sequenced was peripheral blood. Receptors were obtained from a woman in her 70s with COVID-19, enrolled during active disease. CDR3s include the opening cysteine and the closing phenylalanine or tryptophan. The D gene is left open where the match is weak. For some rows the clone size is stated as once, few or many, or as a class when expanded; others skip it.

d_gene | j_gene | abundance | v_gene | CDR3aa | CDR3nt
TRBD2 | TRBJ2-5 | . | TRBV4-1 | CASSRDSGVIQETQYF | TGCGCCAGCAGCCGGGATAGCGGGGTTATCCAAGAGACCCAGTACTTC
TRBD1 | TRBJ1-5 | few | TRBV12-3/TRBV12-4 | CASSSTGDQPQHF | TGTGCCAGCAGTTCGACAGGGGATCAGCCCCAGCATTTT
. | TRBJ1-1 | . | TRBV12-3/TRBV12-4 | CASSLREKKGAFF | TGTGCCAGCAGTTTGAGGGAGAAGAAGGGAGCTTTCTTT
TRBD1 | TRBJ1-2 | . | TRBV27 | CASRQTGGACGYTF | TGTGCCAGCAGACAAACAGGGGGCGCCTGTGGCTACACCTTC
TRBD1 | TRBJ2-5 | . | TRBV24-1 | CATSPGGSVEETQYF | TGTGCCACCAGCCCAGGGGGCTCGGTGGAAGAGACCCAGTACTTC
TRBD1 | TRBJ2-2 | . | TRBV7-2 | CASTEQGGSNTGELFF | TGTGCCAGCACCGAACAGGGGGGTTCGAACACCGGGGAGCTGTTTTTT
TRBD1 | TRBJ1-3 | . | TRBV7-2 | CASSVGQGDTIYF | TGTGCCAGCAGCGTGGGACAGGGAGACACCATATATTTT
TRBD1 | TRBJ2-1 | . | TRBV28 | CASSFLRDRGQYEQFF | TGTGCCAGCAGCTTCCTCCGGGACAGGGGGCAGTATGAGCAGTTCTTC
TRBD2 | TRBJ2-1 | . | TRBV2 | CASSPGTSINEQFF | TGTGCCAGCAGTCCCGGGACTAGCATCAATGAGCAGTTCTTC
TRBD1 | TRBJ2-5 | . | TRBV30 | CAWSGRRGQETQYF | TGTGCCTGGAGTGGACGCAGGGGGCAAGAGACCCAGTACTTC
TRBD1 | TRBJ2-5 | . | TRBV5-1 | CASSLIPGTGGETQYF | TGCGCCAGCAGCTTGATTCCCGGGACAGGGGGAGAGACCCAGTACTTC
. | TRBJ1-6 | . | TRBV28 | CASSSGYNSPLHF | TGTGCCAGCAGTTCCGGCTATAATTCACCCCTCCACTTT
. | TRBJ2-2 | . | TRBV2 | CASSEMGRGELFF | TGTGCCAGCAGTGAAATGGGGCGCGGGGAGCTGTTTTTT
. | TRBJ2-7 | few | TRBV5-1 | CASSPLPGGNEQYF | TGCGCCAGCAGCCCCCTCCCAGGAGGGAACGAGCAGTACTTC
TRBD2 | TRBJ2-3 | . | TRBV5-1 | CASSPGGTDTQYF | TGCGCCAGCAGCCCGGGGGGGACAGATACGCAGTATTTT
. | TRBJ2-1 | . | TRBV7-8 | CASSLRGSNSYNEQFF | TGTGCCAGCAGCTTAAGGGGGTCGAACTCCTACAATGAGCAGTTCTTC
. | TRBJ2-5 | . | TRBV5-1 | CASTPPESGEETQYF | TGCGCCAGCACCCCCCCCGAATCCGGGGAAGAGACCCAGTACTTC
TRBD2 | TRBJ2-5 | . | TRBV5-6 | CASSLLAGAQETQYF | TGTGCCAGCAGCTTGCTAGCGGGGGCCCAAGAGACCCAGTACTTC
TRBD1 | TRBJ2-1 | . | TRBV11-3 | CASSLDGRPGQVGNEQFF | TGTGCCAGCAGCTTGGACGGGCGGCCGGGACAGGTGGGCAATGAGCAGTTCTTC
. | TRBJ1-6 | . | TRBV5-1 | CASSSTGSWDSPLHF | TGCGCCAGCAGCTCTACGGGGTCGTGGGATTCACCCCTCCACTTT
TRBD1 | TRBJ2-1 | . | TRBV6-4 | CASSGGQGADEQFF | TGTGCCAGCAGTGGGGGACAGGGGGCTGATGAGCAGTTCTTC
TRBD2 | TRBJ2-3 | . | TRBV30 | CAWQTGLAGTDTQYF | TGTGCCTGGCAAACGGGACTAGCGGGCACAGATACGCAGTATTTT
TRBD1 | TRBJ1-2 | . | TRBV11-2 | CASSLVTGGFGYTF | TGTGCCAGCAGCTTAGTCACAGGGGGATTTGGCTACACCTTC
TRBD1 | TRBJ1-6 | once | TRBV6-1 | CASSDRQGANSPLHF | TGTGCCAGCAGTGATCGACAGGGGGCCAATTCACCCCTCCACTTT
. | TRBJ1-1 | . | TRBV5-8 | CASPNPENTEAFF | TGTGCCAGCCCTAACCCTGAGAACACTGAAGCTTTCTTT
. | TRBJ1-1 | . | TRBV18 | CASSPLQGMIAFF | TGTGCCAGCTCACCACTGCAGGGAATGATTGCTTTCTTT
. | TRBJ1-3 | . | TRBV27 | CASSFHPAGDGNTIYF | TGTGCCAGCAGTTTCCATCCGGCAGGGGATGGAAACACCATATATTTT
. | TRBJ1-1 | . | TRBV2 | CASSREVTEAFF | TGTGCCAGCAGTCGGGAGGTTACTGAAGCTTTCTTT
TRBD1 | TRBJ1-2 | . | TRBV5-4 | CASSRQGLVGGYTF | TGTGCCAGCAGCAGACAGGGATTAGTGGGTGGCTACACCTTC
TRBD1 | TRBJ1-2 | . | TRBV14 | CASSQDHRDSLQYGYTF | TGTGCCAGCAGCCAGGACCACCGGGACAGCCTACAATATGGCTACACCTTC
TRBD1 | TRBJ1-6 | . | TRBV4-1 | CASSPGTAASSPLHF | TGCGCCAGCAGCCCCGGGACAGCCGCCTCTTCACCCCTCCACTTT
. | TRBJ1-1 | . | TRBV18 | CASSLTGQRNTEAFF | TGTGCCAGCTCACTAACCGGACAGAGGAACACTGAAGCTTTCTTT
. | TRBJ2-5 | . | TRBV5-1 | CASSLSMSGTQYF | TGCGCCAGCAGCTTGTCCATGTCCGGGACCCAGTACTTC
. | TRBJ1-2 | . | TRBV9 | CASSTHVTGFYGYTF | TGTGCCAGCAGCACACATGTTACAGGGTTCTATGGCTACACCTTC
TRBD1 | TRBJ1-2 | . | TRBV27 | CASRDRGGGYTF | TGTGCCAGCAGGGACAGGGGAGGGGGCTACACCTTC
. | TRBJ1-4 | . | TRBV30 | CAWTPMRASTNEKLFF | TGTGCCTGGACCCCCATGCGGGCCTCAACTAATGAAAAACTGTTTTTT
. | TRBJ2-3 | . | TRBV13 | CASSYRVLRDTQYF | TGTGCCAGCAGCTACAGGGTTCTCAGAGATACGCAGTATTTT
. | TRBJ1-5 | . | TRBV28 | CASSLEGVVSNQPQHF | TGTGCCAGCAGTTTAGAAGGGGTAGTGAGCAATCAGCCCCAGCATTTT
TRBD1 | TRBJ1-2 | . | TRBV5-6 | CASSADRLDYGYTF | TGTGCCAGCAGTGCGGACAGGCTGGACTATGGCTACACCTTC
. | TRBJ1-3 | . | TRBV7-8 | CASSSYEVSNTIYF | TGTGCCAGCAGCTCCTACGAAGTTAGTAACACCATATATTTT
TRBD1 | TRBJ1-6 | once | TRBV12-5 | CASGQTGDSPLHF | TGTGCTAGTGGTCAGACAGGGGATTCACCCCTCCACTTT
TRBD1 | TRBJ1-1 | . | TRBV18 | CASSPLATGATEAFF | TGTGCCAGCTCACCACTCGCGACAGGGGCAACTGAAGCTTTCTTT
TRBD1 | TRBJ1-6 | . | TRBV10-2 | CASRNRGYDSPLHF | TGCGCCAGCAGGAACAGGGGATACGATTCACCCCTCCACTTT
. | TRBJ1-2 | . | TRBV7-9 | CASSQSLYPSSVYGYTF | TGTGCCAGCAGCCAATCGCTATACCCGAGTTCTGTCTATGGCTACACCTTC
. | TRBJ2-3 | . | TRBV28 | CASSLVRADTQYF | TGTGCCAGCAGTTTAGTGCGAGCAGATACGCAGTATTTT
TRBD1 | TRBJ1-4 | once | TRBV29-1 | CSVGTGISEKLFF | TGCAGCGTGGGGACAGGGATATCTGAAAAACTGTTTTTT